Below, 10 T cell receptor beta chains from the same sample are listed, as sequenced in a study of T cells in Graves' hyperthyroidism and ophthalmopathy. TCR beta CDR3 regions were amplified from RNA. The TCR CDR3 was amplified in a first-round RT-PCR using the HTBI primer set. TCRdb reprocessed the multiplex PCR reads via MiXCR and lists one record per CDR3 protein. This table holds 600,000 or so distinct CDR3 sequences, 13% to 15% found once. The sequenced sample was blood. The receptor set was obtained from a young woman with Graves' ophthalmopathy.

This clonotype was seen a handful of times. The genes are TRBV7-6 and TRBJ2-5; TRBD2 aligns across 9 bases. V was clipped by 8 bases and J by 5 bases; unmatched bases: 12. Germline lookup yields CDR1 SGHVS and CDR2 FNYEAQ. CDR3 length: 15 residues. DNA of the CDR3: TGTGCCAGCGGCAGGGGTAGCGGGAGTAGGGAGACCCAGTACTTC. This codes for CASGRGSGSRETQYF. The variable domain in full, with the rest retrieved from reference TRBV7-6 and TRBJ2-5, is GAGVSQSPRYKVTKRGQDVALRCDPISGHVSLYWYRQALGQGPEFLTYFNYEAQQDKSGLPNDRFSAERPEGSISTLTIQRTEQRDSAMYRCASGRGSGSRETQYFGPGTRLLVL.

The CDR3 loop reads CASSPGTSTETQYF. The CDR3 DNA follows: TGTGCCAGTAGTCCCGGGACTAGTACTGAGACCCAGTACTTC. V is TRBV19 and J is TRBJ2-5; 8 bases fit TRBD2. Germline V gives CDR1 LNHDA, CDR2 SQIVND (reference sequence). The CDR3 extends over 14 amino acids. J was trimmed by 5 bases and V by 5 bases; bases with no gene match: 7.

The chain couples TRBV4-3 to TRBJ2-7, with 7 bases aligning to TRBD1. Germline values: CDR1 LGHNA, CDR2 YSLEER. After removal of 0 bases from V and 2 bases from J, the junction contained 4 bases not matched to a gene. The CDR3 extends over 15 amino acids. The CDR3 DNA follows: TGCGCCAGCAGCCAAGATTGGGACAGCACCTACGAGCAGTACTTC. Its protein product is CASSQDWDSTYEQYF.

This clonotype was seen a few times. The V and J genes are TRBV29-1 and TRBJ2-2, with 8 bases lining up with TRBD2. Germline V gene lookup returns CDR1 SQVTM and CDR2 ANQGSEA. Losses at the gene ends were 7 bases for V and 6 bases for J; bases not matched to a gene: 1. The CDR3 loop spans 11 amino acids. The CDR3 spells CSAGGAGELFF. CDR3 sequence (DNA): TGCAGCGCCGGGGGGGCCGGGGAGCTGTTTTTT.

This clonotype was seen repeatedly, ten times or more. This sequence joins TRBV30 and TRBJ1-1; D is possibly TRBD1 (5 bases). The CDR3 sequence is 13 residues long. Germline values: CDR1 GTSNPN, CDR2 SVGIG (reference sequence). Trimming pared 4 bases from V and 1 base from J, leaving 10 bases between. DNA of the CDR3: TGTGCCTGGATCGGCCAGGGGAACACTGAAGCTTTCTTT. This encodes CAWIGQGNTEAFF.

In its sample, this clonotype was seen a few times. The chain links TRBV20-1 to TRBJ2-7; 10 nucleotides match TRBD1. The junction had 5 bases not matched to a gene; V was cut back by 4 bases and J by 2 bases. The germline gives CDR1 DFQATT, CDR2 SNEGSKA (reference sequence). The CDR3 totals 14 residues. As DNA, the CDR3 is TGCAGTGCTACTGGACAGGGGGTTACCTACGAGCAGTACTTC. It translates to CSATGQGVTYEQYF.

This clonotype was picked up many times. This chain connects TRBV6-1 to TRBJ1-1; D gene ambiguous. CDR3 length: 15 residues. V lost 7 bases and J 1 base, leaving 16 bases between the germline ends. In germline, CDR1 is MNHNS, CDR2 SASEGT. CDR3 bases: TGTGCCAGCACCCCTAGAAGGCTGGGGAACACTGAAGCTTTCTTT. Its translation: CASTPRRLGNTEAFF.

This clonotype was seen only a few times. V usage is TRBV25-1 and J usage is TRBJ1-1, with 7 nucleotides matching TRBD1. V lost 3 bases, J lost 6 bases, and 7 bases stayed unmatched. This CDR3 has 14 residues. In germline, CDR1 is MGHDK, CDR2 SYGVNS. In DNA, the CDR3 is TGTGCCAGCAGTGATTACGACAGGGAACCTGAAGCTTTCTTT. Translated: CASSDYDREPEAFF.

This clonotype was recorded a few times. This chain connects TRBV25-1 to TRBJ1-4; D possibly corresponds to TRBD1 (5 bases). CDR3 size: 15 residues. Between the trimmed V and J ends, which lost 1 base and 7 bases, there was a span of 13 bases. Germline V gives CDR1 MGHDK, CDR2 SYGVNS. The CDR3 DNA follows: TGTGCCAGCAGTGAATGGCAGGGATTCGGTGAAAAACTGTTTTTT. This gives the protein CASSEWQGFGEKLFF.

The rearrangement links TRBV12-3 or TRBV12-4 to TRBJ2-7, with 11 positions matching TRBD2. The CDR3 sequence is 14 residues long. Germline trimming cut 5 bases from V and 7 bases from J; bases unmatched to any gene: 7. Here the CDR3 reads CASSGLAGGREQYF. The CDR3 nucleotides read TGTGCCAGCAGTGGGCTAGCGGGAGGCCGGGAGCAGTACTTC.